This entry lists 25 T cell receptor beta chains sequenced from one sample in a study of identical twins. TCRdb called the 5' RACE reads again in MiXCR, with one record for every CDR3 protein. The sample consists of 570,000 or so distinct CDR3 sequences, approximately 10% of them appearing once. These data were also reused for a study on yellow fever vaccine responses in identical twins.

Sequenced input: PBMCs. These receptors originate from a woman aged 18-29 years in good health.

The sample holds many counts of this clonotype. The DNA of the CDR3 is TGTGCCAGCAGAATTAGATCCTACAATGAGCAGTTCTTC. It specifies CASRIRSYNEQFF. The gene calls are TRBV28 and TRBJ2-1; D not certain. This CDR3 spans 13 amino acids. Germline CDR1 reads MDHEN; CDR2 reads SYDVKM. The V end lost 6 bases, the J end lost 1 base, and 7 bases lay between the germline ends.

In this sample, this clonotype turned up many times. This chain connects TRBV20-1 to TRBJ2-1, with TRBD1 as a possible D gene (6 bases). The CDR3 runs 13 residues. V was shortened by 1 base and J by 9 bases, with 13 bases between the two germline ends. The germline gives CDR1 DFQATT, CDR2 SNEGSKA (reference sequence). The CDR3, as DNA: TGCAGTGCTAGAGCTGGACAGTTGAGTGAGCAGTTCTTC. Translation gives CSARAGQLSEQFF.

The chain joins TRBV7-2 to TRBJ2-3; 7 nucleotides match TRBD2. CDR1 is SGHTA and CDR2 is FQGNSA in the germline V gene. The CDR3 loop spans 15 amino acids. J gave up 2 bases and V 5 bases, and 7 bases lay outside the gene matches. This chain's CDR3 is CASSLGGWNTDTQYF. The CDR3, as DNA: TGTGCCAGCAGCCTCGGGGGGTGGAACACAGATACGCAGTATTTT.

This clonotype was observed at least ten times. V is TRBV12-3 or TRBV12-4 and J is TRBJ2-1; D assignment may be TRBD1 or TRBD2 (5 bases each). This CDR3 has 16 residues. Trimming took 5 bases from V and 4 from J, leaving 18 bases between them. The CDR3 spells CASSGFGASEYNEQFF. In nucleotides, the CDR3 is TGTGCCAGCAGTGGATTCGGGGCCAGCGAATACAATGAGCAGTTCTTC.

The chain recombines TRBV7-9 with TRBJ2-5; a weak D match, TRBD2 (6 bases). CDR1 and CDR2 from the germline V gene are SEHNR and FQNEAQ (reference sequence). CDR3 length: 15 residues. V lost 6 bases, J lost 3 bases, and 17 bases lay in between. Here the CDR3 DNA reads TGTGCCAGCAGGGCGGGGTACCGCCAGGAAGAGACCCAGTACTTC. Protein product: CASRAGYRQEETQYF.

The rearrangement joins TRBV12-3 or TRBV12-4 to TRBJ2-7; 11 bases agree with TRBD2. This CDR3 has 16 residues. V lost 5 bases and J lost 3; bases outside the gene matches: 9. The chain's CDR3 is CASSRQTSGSFYEQYF. The DNA for the CDR3 is TGTGCCAGCAGTCGCCAAACTAGCGGGAGTTTCTACGAGCAGTACTTC.

The rearrangement links TRBV4-3 to TRBJ2-7, with D possibly TRBD1 on 6 matching bases. Trimming stripped 0 bases from V and 2 bases from J, with 11 bases between. Germline CDR1 LGHNA, CDR2 YSLEER. The CDR3 spans 15 residues. This CDR3 reads CASSQETTGPYEQYF. CDR3 DNA sequence: TGCGCCAGCAGCCAAGAGACCACAGGGCCCTACGAGCAGTACTTC.

This clonotype was observed many times. The chain is built from TRBV7-9 and TRBJ1-4; no firm D call. Germline CDR1 reads SEHNR; CDR2 reads FQNEAQ (reference sequence). The CDR3 has 16 residues. The V end lost 5 bases, the J end lost 0 bases, and 13 bases lay between the germline ends. This CDR3 is CASSPLPRATNEKLFF. CDR3 sequence (DNA): TGTGCCAGCAGCCCCCTGCCGCGGGCAACTAATGAAAAACTGTTTTTT.

This clonotype was picked up a small number of times. The V and J genes are TRBV7-9 and TRBJ1-1; D not resolved. The germline CDR1 and CDR2 sequences are SEHNR and FQNEAQ (reference sequence). This CDR3 contains 14 residues. Trimming took off 3 bases at V and 7 bases at J, with 15 bases between the two ends. The CDR3 region has the DNA TGTGCCAGCAGCTTTAATCGAGGGTTGGGTGAAGCTTTCTTT. Translated: CASSFNRGLGEAFF.

The chain joins TRBV5-8 to TRBJ2-4, with D hard to call. V dropped 0 bases and J dropped 15 bases, with 7 bases sitting between them. This CDR3 spans 10 amino acids. Germline V CDR1 and CDR2: SGHTS, YDEGEE. The CDR3, as DNA: TGTGCCAGCAGCTTGGTGTCCCCGTACTTC. Translated: CASSLVSPYF. The complete variable domain, with remaining parts taken from reference TRBV5-8 and TRBJ2-4, reads EAGVTQSPTHLIKTRGQQATLRCSPISGHTSVYWYQQALGLGLQFLLWYDEGEERNRGNFPPRFSGRQFPNYSSELNVNALELEDSALYLCASSLVSPYFGAGTRLSVL.

This clonotype appeared many times. This sequence joins TRBV12-3 or TRBV12-4 and TRBJ2-1; 13 bases map to TRBD2. V trimming: 5 bases; J trimming: 5 bases; junction bases outside the gene matches: 9. The CDR3 is 17 amino acids. In nucleotides, the CDR3 is TGTGCCAGCAGTCCTCGACTAGCGGGAGGCTTAAACAATGAGCAGTTCTTC. It yields the protein CASSPRLAGGLNNEQFF.

This clonotype was detected a few times. The rearrangement uses TRBV7-2 and TRBJ2-7, with D perhaps matching TRBD1 or TRBD2 (5 bases each). CDR1 is SGHTA and CDR2 is FQGNSA in the germline V gene. The V end lost 5 bases, the J end lost 6 bases, and 17 bases lay between the germline ends. This CDR3 region has 14 residues. CDR3 sequence (DNA): TGTGCCAGCAGCGCCTCCGCCCATGGGGGCGAGCAGTACTTC. This gives the protein CASSASAHGGEQYF.

This clonotype was seen more than once but under ten times. The chain has TRBV20-1 and TRBJ2-1; 12 positions match TRBD2. Unmatched junction bases numbered 8, after V lost 6 bases and J lost 5 bases. CDR1 DFQATT and CDR2 SNEGSKA come from the germline V gene (reference sequence). The CDR3 length is 15 residues. In DNA, the CDR3 is TGCAGTGCACAGCGGAGGACTAGCGGGGACAATGAGCAGTTCTTC. This gives the protein CSAQRRTSGDNEQFF.

This clonotype occurred a few times. This chain joins TRBV5-1 and TRBJ1-2; D possibly corresponds to TRBD1 (5 bases). CDR1 and CDR2 from the germline V gene are SGHRS and YFSETQ. Trimming took 4 bases from V and 6 from J, leaving 16 bases between them. The CDR3 sequence is 14 residues long. CDR3 in DNA: TGCGCCAGCAGCCGGGGCGGTGAGCCACATGGCTACACCTTC. Its translation is CASSRGGEPHGYTF.

This chain joins TRBV9 and TRBJ2-4, with a possible D match to TRBD2 (5 bases). The CDR3 covers 18 residues. Germline CDR1 and CDR2: SGDLS and YYNGEE. The germline V and J ends were trimmed by 3 bases and 0 bases, with 19 bases remaining between them. CDR3 nucleotide sequence: TGTGCCAGCAGCGCAAACCCCGGCGGGCCGCAAGCCAAAAACATTCAGTACTTC. Protein product: CASSANPGGPQAKNIQYF.

A few counts support this clonotype. The gene calls are TRBV4-3 and TRBJ2-7; no clear D gene. The CDR3 consists of 14 residues. Between the trimmed V and J ends, which lost 0 bases and 3 bases, there was a span of 9 bases. In germline, CDR1 is LGHNA, CDR2 YSLEER. The chain's CDR3 is CASSQDWLDYEQYF. CDR3 bases: TGCGCCAGCAGCCAAGACTGGCTAGACTACGAGCAGTACTTC.

V is TRBV18 and J is TRBJ2-7; D gene unclear. The CDR3 consists of 13 residues. V lost 11 bases to trimming and J lost 0 bases, with 14 bases between them. Germline CDR1 KGHSH, CDR2 LQKENI. This CDR3 is CAGVREDSYEQYF. The DNA of the CDR3 is TGTGCCGGGGTCCGAGAGGACTCCTACGAGCAGTACTTC.

This clonotype was counted many times. The chain joins TRBV28 to TRBJ1-5; 7 positions match TRBD1. Losses at the gene ends were 4 bases for V and 4 bases for J; bases not matched to a gene: 10. The CDR3 consists of 16 residues. Germline V gene sequence: CDR1 MDHEN, CDR2 SYDVKM. CDR3 amino acids: CASSSRQGLGNQPQHF. DNA of the CDR3: TGTGCCAGCAGTTCCCGACAGGGCCTGGGGAATCAGCCCCAGCATTTT.

This clonotype has more than one count but fewer than ten. The chain has TRBV4-3 and TRBJ2-3; TRBD2 matches at 7 bases. Germline CDR1 LGHNA, CDR2 YSLEER. This CDR3 region has 20 residues. After removal of 0 bases from V and 2 bases from J, the junction contained 17 bases not matched to a gene. CDR3 region: CASSQDLVLGGRYLTDTQYF. The CDR3 region has the DNA TGCGCCAGCAGCCAAGATCTGGTCCTCGGCGGGAGATATCTCACAGATACGCAGTATTTT.

The chain has TRBV6-2 or TRBV6-3 and TRBJ2-7; TRBD2 might be the D (5 bases). Per germline, CDR1 MNHEY and CDR2 SVGEGT. Trimming removed 9 bases from V and 3 bases from J, with 18 bases in between. This CDR3 has 14 residues. Here the CDR3 DNA reads TGTGCCAGTCACTCGGCGGGTAGCTTCTACGAGCAGTACTTC. Translation: CASHSAGSFYEQYF.

This clonotype was recorded a few times. The V and J genes are TRBV4-3 and TRBJ2-3, with 10 positions matching TRBD2. Germline V CDR1 and CDR2: LGHNA, YSLEER. The CDR3 spans 19 residues. J lost 3 bases, V lost 0 bases, and 12 bases had no gene match. CDR3 sequence: CASSQDRLAGAFKTDTQYF. For the CDR3, the DNA is TGCGCCAGCAGCCAAGATAGGCTAGCGGGAGCGTTTAAGACAGATACGCAGTATTTT.

The chain carries TRBV28 and TRBJ2-2; D could derive from TRBD1 or TRBD2 (5 bases each). The CDR3 has 14 residues. CDR1 is MDHEN, CDR2 SYDVKM, per germline. The V gene lost 8 bases and the J gene lost 6 bases, with 16 bases spanning the gap. CDR3 sequence (DNA): TGTGCCAGCGGCCCTGGGGGTCCCCCCGGGGAGCTGTTTTTT. This encodes CASGPGGPPGELFF.

The table lists this clonotype with a few counts. The chain links TRBV5-1 to TRBJ2-3; D is ambiguous. V gave up 6 bases and J gave up 0 bases, with 14 bases separating them. The CDR3 runs to 15 residues. CDR1 and CDR2 from the germline V gene are SGHRS and YFSETQ. The CDR3, as DNA: TGCGCCAGCAACCCTGGGTATGCGAGCACAGATACGCAGTATTTT. This translates into CASNPGYASTDTQYF. Full variable domain (remainder filled in from reference TRBV5-1 and TRBJ2-3): KAGVTQTPRYLIKTRGQQVTLSCSPISGHRSVSWYQQTPGQGLQFLFEYFSETQRNKGNFPGRFSGRQFSNSRSEMNVSTLELGDSALYLCASNPGYASTDTQYFGPGTRLTVL.

In regard to this clonotype: The junction differs from germline at one of its ends, possibly a read error. This chain links TRBV6-5 with TRBJ2-7; no clear D. This CDR3 has 13 residues. The germline V gene has CDR1 MNHEY and CDR2 SVGAGI. CDR3 sequence (DNA): TGTGCCAGCACTTACACCGTTTCCTACGAGCAGTACTTC. Its translation: CASTYTVSYEQYF.

The rearrangement uses TRBV7-9 and TRBJ2-1; 10 bases align to TRBD2. This CDR3 region has 16 residues. CDR1 and CDR2 from the germline V gene are SEHNR and FQNEAQ (reference sequence). V was clipped by 5 bases and J by 8 bases; unmatched bases: 12. Here the CDR3 reads CASSAELAGDLDEQFF. CDR3 DNA: TGTGCCAGCAGCGCAGAGCTAGCGGGAGATTTGGATGAGCAGTTCTTC.